Below are 10 T cell receptor beta chains sequenced from a single sample in a study of T cell responses to AZD1222 COVID-19 vaccine. This table comes from immunoSEQ multiplex PCR, and its TCRdb copy is limited to in-frame clones, with some not included. Here the sample spans 90,000 to 150,000 clones, about 88% being singletons. The sample in question was peripheral blood, obtained on day 0 of AZD1222 vaccination. These receptor sequences come from an adult in good health.

The CDR3 DNA reads as TGTGCCAGTAGCTCTCGCGCGGCGGGCTATGGCTACACCTTC. It yields the protein CASSSRAAGYGYTF. V and J are TRBV19 and TRBJ1-2; D remains unclear. Germline V gives CDR1 LNHDA, CDR2 SQIVND (reference sequence). V lost 6 bases and J 4 bases, leaving 15 bases between the germline ends. The CDR3 is made up of 14 amino acids.

This clone was observed once. This sequence joins TRBV2 and TRBJ1-2; TRBD1 matches at 10 bases. The CDR3 spans 14 residues. Germline values: CDR1 SNHLY, CDR2 FYNNEI. V lost 6 bases, J lost 8 bases, and 9 bases stayed unmatched. The CDR3 reads CASSPLGTGVGYTF. The DNA of the CDR3 is TGTGCCAGCAGCCCCCTTGGGACAGGGGTGGGCTACACCTTC. The full variable domain, rest sourced from reference TRBV2 and TRBJ1-2, is EPEVTQTPSHQVTQMGQEVILRCVPISNHLYFYWYRQILGQKVEFLVSFYNNEISEKSEIFDDQFSVERPDGSNFTLKIRSTKLEDSAMYFCASSPLGTGVGYTFGSGTRLTVV.

This clone was seen more than once but under ten times. V is TRBV3-1 (or the pseudogene TRBV3-2) and J is TRBJ1-1; no reliable D call. Germline assignment: CDR1 LGHDT and CDR2 YNNKEL (reference sequence). This CDR3 spans 14 amino acids. Deletions cut 4 bases from V and 4 bases from J, with 13 bases between. The DNA for the CDR3 is TGTGCCAGCAGCCCCCAACCTCAAGGCACTGAAGCTTTCTTT. Protein sequence: CASSPQPQGTEAFF.

This clone has a single count. The CDR3 loop reads CASSQDWASGEGGELFF. The DNA for the CDR3 is TGTGCCAGCAGCCAAGATTGGGCTAGCGGGGAGGGCGGGGAGCTGTTTTTT. The chain is built from TRBV4-2 and TRBJ2-2, with 9 bases fitting TRBD2. This CDR3 is 17 amino acids long. Germline-derived CDR1 and CDR2 are LGHNA and YNFKEQ. V shed 0 bases and J 7 bases; nucleotides not matched to a gene: 9.

The chain employs TRBV9 and TRBJ2-4; D is ambiguous. CDR1 is SGDLS, CDR2 YYNGEE, per germline. V lost 3 bases and J lost 0, with 13 bases in between. The CDR3 loop spans 16 amino acids. The CDR3 reads CASSAEPRLAKNIQYF. The CDR3 bases are TGTGCCAGCAGCGCAGAACCTCGATTAGCCAAAAACATTCAGTACTTC. Using reference TRBV9 and TRBJ2-4 for the parts outside the CDR3, the full variable domain is DSGVTQTPKHLITATGQRVTLRCSPRSGDLSVYWYQQSLDQGLQFLIQYYNGEERAKGNILERFSAQQFPDLHSELNLSSLELGDSALYFCASSAEPRLAKNIQYFGAGTRLSVL.

The genes are TRBV28 and TRBJ1-1; 9 nucleotides agree with TRBD1. Germline CDR1 MDHEN, CDR2 SYDVKM. The CDR3 runs to 16 residues. The V segment lost 2 bases and the J segment 5 bases; nucleotides outside the gene matches: 9. CDR3 sequence: CASSLRGQGRRTEAFF. The CDR3 nucleotides are TGTGCCAGCAGTTTACGCGGACAGGGGAGGAGGACTGAAGCTTTCTTT. The full variable domain, rest sourced from reference TRBV28 and TRBJ1-1, is DVKVTQSSRYLVKRTGEKVFLECVQDMDHENMFWYRQDPGLGLRLIYFSYDVKMKEKGDIPEGYSVSREKKERFSLILESASTNQTSMYLCASSLRGQGRRTEAFFGQGTRLTVV.

This chain connects TRBV4-1 to TRBJ1-1; TRBD1 matches 10 bases. The CDR3 loop spans 17 amino acids. Germline loops: CDR1 MGHRA, CDR2 YSYEKL. V trimming: 3 bases; J trimming: 1 base; junction bases outside the gene matches: 8. The CDR3 DNA reads as TGCGCCAGCAGCCAGCACGGGACAGGGGCTTCGAACACTGAAGCTTTCTTT. This sequence encodes CASSQHGTGASNTEAFF.

This chain joins TRBV5-6 and TRBJ2-1, with 9 nucleotides matching TRBD2. This CDR3 comprises 13 residues. Germline CDR1 and CDR2: SGHDT and YYEEEE. The V and J ends lost 2 bases and 7 bases, in that order; junction bases with no gene match: 1. The CDR3 DNA is TGTGCCAGCAGCTTCCTAGCGGGAAATGAGCAGTTCTTC. Its translation is CASSFLAGNEQFF.

The gene calls are TRBV13 and TRBJ2-7; 10 bases line up with TRBD2. CDR3 size: 15 residues. In germline, CDR1 is PRHDT, CDR2 FYEKMQ (reference sequence). V was pared by 0 bases and J by 2 bases, with 1 base of the junction left unmatched. The CDR3 DNA sequence: TGTGCCAGCAGCTTAGGGCTAGCGGGGGCCTACGAGCAGTACTTC. Residues: CASSLGLAGAYEQYF.

This clone was recorded only once. The chain has TRBV9 and TRBJ2-1; 14 positions agree with TRBD2. The CDR3 consists of 16 residues. V lost 0 bases, J lost 7 bases, and 3 bases stayed unmatched. The germline gives CDR1 SGDLS, CDR2 YYNGEE. The CDR3 DNA sequence: TGTGCCAGCAGCGTAGCTGGGACTAGCGGGAGTAATGAGCAGTTCTTC. Its translation is CASSVAGTSGSNEQFF.